The sequence of this T cell receptor beta chain was determined in a study of T cell responses to AZD1222 COVID-19 vaccine. Findings and caveats of the study: Spike-specific TCR repertoires showed rising breadth and depth after two AZD1222 doses. Baseline seropositives among AZD1222 recipients totaled only five to seven. There were repertoire samples only from the period after the peak T cell response.

Of note for this clone: The antigen remains undetermined.

Repertoires were generated with immunoSEQ multiplex PCR, while TCRdb's copy carries only in-frame clones and drops some. Counted here are about 85,000 clones, 70% to 90% occurring once; the ten biggest clones make up about 7.7%. Germline assignment: CDR1 MDHEN and CDR2 SYDVKM. The CDR3 contains 12 residues. The ends were cut back, 9 bases at V and 7 bases at J, with 12 bases in the middle. The clonotype originates from an adult in good health. The material was peripheral blood, obtained on day 0 of AZD1222 vaccination. The chain uses TRBV28 and TRBJ2-2; D ambiguous. CDR3 nucleotides: TGTGCCAGTCGGACGGTGAGCGGGGAGCTGTTTTTT. Translating gives CASRTVSGELFF.